This T cell receptor (beta chain) was sequenced during a study of blood T cell repertoires in COVID-19 (dated by TCRdb to the early 2020s). Context from the whole study: The collaborator samples originated in the United States, Italy and Spain and spanned the acute and convalescent phases of COVID-19. The material from the prospective study consisted of cDNA or gDNA derived from T cells, B-cell-depleted T cells, or PBMCs. Deeply sampled blood TCRbeta repertoires from subjects exposed to, actively infected with, or recovered from COVID-19 were included in the dataset. The repertoires were made available in a free public database intended to serve as a resource for research on the immune response to SARS-CoV-2. Samples came from the ongoing ImmuneRACE study (first 160 participants) plus 1,254 subjects from 6 global collaborators. Sample metadata almost always included a de-identified subject ID, COVID-19 status, age in years and sex. HLA class I and class II types, where available, came from metadata supplied by the sample provider rather than from assay-based typing. The investigation overall reported the following: The quantity of clinical and demographic metadata differed by source and by participant and was supplied without curation.

Enrolling through a virtual design, the prospective study's participants ranged in age from roughly 18 to 89 years and lived across 20 to 25 United States geographic areas. In the prospective study, cohorts were assigned on the basis of participant-reported clinical history obtained from a screening survey and a study questionnaire. Recovered participants in ImmuneRACE Cohort 3 were defined by two consecutive negative NP/OP PCR tests, clearance by a healthcare professional, or resolution of symptoms. In the prospective study, mobile phlebotomists collected whole blood, serum and a nasopharyngeal or oropharyngeal swab from each participant. Additional blood draws and questionnaires over an approximately two-month period could optionally be provided by prospective study participants. Blood samples from the prospective study were shipped frozen or at room temperature prior to DNA extraction. The germline V gene (reference sequence) provides CDR1 MNHEY and CDR2 SMNVEV. From its cysteine to its phenylalanine, the CDR3 spans 15 amino acids. Just CDR3 DNA is preserved here, 45 bases in frame from base 1. The V end loses 4 bases and the J end loses 4 bases, and a stretch of 16 bases separates them.

TCRbeta CDR3 regions were amplified from genomic DNA by means of the immunoSEQ Assay, a bias-controlled multiplex PCR. The authors' analysis ran thus. Nucleated cell counts per sample were estimated from amplification of reference gene primers within the assay. To quantify the absolute abundance of each unique TCRbeta CDR3 rearrangement, sequence reads were collapsed and filtered. For each sample, productive Simpson clonality was calculated as the square root of Simpson's diversity index across productive rearrangements. The source is immuneACCESS, and TCRdb retained only in-frame sequences with V and J called. Part of the clones is not carried over; for the studies checked, unresolved V genes explain less than half of this, and the remainder is unexplained. Clonal size and the V and J genes are those of that table, whereas D and trimming came from the DNA. The sample yields about 200,000 clones; roughly four fifths were counted once. About 15% of the sample is taken by the ten largest.

Of note for this clone: The clone's antigen remains unknown. Qualities for individual bases were not recorded, and no much larger clone is one base off.

The sample taken for sequencing was PBMCs or T cells enriched from blood (not recorded which). The chain employs TRBV27 and TRBJ1-1; possibly the D gene is TRBD1, per 5 matching bases. The receptor was isolated from a man aged 35 to 55 who had recovered from COVID-19. The DNA sequence is as follows: TGTGCCAGCAGTTCCCCTGGGGCAGGGCCCACTGAAGCTTTCTTT. Translated, it reads CASSSPGAGPTEAFF.